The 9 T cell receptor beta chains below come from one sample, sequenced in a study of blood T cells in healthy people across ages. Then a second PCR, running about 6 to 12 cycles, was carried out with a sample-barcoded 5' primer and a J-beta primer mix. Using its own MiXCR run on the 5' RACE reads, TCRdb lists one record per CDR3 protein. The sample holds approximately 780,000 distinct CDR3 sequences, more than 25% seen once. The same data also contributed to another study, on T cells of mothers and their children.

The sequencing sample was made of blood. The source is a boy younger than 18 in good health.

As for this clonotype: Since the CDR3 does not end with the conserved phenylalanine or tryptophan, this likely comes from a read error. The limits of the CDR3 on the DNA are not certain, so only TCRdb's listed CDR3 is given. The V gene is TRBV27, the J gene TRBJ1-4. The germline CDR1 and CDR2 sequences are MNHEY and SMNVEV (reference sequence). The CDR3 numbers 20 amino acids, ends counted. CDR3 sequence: CASSFGGANEKLFFGSGTQL.

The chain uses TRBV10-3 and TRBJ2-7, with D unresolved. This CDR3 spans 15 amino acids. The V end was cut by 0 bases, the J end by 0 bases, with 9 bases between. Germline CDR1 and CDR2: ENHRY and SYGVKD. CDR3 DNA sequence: TGTGCCATCAGTGAGTCGCAGGTGTTCTCCTACGAGCAGTACTTC. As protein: CAISESQVFSYEQYF.

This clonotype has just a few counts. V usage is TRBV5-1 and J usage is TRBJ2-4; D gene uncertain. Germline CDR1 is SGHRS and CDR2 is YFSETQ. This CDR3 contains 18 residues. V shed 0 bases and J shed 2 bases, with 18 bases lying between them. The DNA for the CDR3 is TGCGCCAGCAGCTTGGTCTACGCGGACGGCGGCACCAAAAACATTCAGTACTTC. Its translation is CASSLVYADGGTKNIQYF.

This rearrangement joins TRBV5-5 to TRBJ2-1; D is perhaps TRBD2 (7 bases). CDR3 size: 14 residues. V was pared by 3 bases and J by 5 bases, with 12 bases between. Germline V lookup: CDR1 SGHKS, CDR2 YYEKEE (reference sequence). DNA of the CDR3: TGTGCCAGCAGCTCCCTAGGGGGGGACAATGAGCAGTTCTTC. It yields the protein CASSSLGGDNEQFF.

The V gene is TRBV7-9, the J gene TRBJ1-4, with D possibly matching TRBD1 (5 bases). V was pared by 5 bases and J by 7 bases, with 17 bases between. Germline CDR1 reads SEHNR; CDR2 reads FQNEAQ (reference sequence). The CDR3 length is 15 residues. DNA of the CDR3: TGTGCCAGCAGCATCGGGGAGTACAGGATTGAAAAACTGTTTTTT. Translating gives CASSIGEYRIEKLFF.

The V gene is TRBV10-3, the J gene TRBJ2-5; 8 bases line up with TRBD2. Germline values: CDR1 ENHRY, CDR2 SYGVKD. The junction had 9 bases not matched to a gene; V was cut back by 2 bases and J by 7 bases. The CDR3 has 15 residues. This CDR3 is CAISEMTAGDGTQYF. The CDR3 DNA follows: TGTGCCATCAGTGAGATGACAGCGGGGGACGGGACCCAGTACTTC.

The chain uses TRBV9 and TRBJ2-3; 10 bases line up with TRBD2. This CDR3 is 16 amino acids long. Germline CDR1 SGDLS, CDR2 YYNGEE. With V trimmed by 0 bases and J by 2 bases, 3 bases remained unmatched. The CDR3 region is CASSVGAGGHTDTQYF. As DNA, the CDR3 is TGTGCCAGCAGCGTAGGAGCGGGGGGGCACACAGATACGCAGTATTTT.

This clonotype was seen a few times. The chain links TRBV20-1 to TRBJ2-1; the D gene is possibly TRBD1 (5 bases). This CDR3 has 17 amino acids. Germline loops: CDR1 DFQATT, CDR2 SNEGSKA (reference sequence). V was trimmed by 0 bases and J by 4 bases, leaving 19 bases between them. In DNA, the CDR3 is TGCAGTGCTAGAGACCATCTAAAAAGACAGATTTACAATGAGCAGTTCTTC. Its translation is CSARDHLKRQIYNEQFF.

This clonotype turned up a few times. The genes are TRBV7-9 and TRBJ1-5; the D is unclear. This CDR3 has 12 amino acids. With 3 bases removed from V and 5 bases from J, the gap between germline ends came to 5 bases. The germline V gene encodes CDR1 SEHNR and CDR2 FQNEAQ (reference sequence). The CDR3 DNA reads TGTGCCAGCAGCTTTTCCGATCAGCCCCAGCATTTT. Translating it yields CASSFSDQPQHF.